A selection of T cell receptor beta chains follows, all from one sample in a study of long-term antiretroviral therapy in people with HIV. Profiled with immunoSEQ multiplex PCR; TCRdb holds only in-frame clones, not every one. This table has some 15,000 clones, about 87% appearing once. The material was unsorted PBMCs, obtained 2.1 years after starting antiretroviral therapy. The receptors come from a woman aged 40 to 55 with HIV. Both conserved end residues are part of each CDR3. Fields, in order: CDR3 DNA, CDR3 protein, J gene, clone size, V gene, D gene. The D gene is left open where the match is weak. Not all rows give a size; the values are once, few, many and, for expanded clones, a class.

TGTGCCAGCAGCTGGCAGCTGAGGGGAGATACGCAGTATTTT	CASSWQLRGDTQYF	TRBJ2-3	NA	TRBV11-2	NA
TGTGCCAGCAGTGAAGCGCTAGGGACGCGCTACGAGCAGTACTTC	CASSEALGTRYEQYF	TRBJ2-7	NA	TRBV6-1	NA
TGTGCCAGCAGCTCCCCCCCAGGGGGAACCGGGGAGCTGTTTTTT	CASSSPPGGTGELFF	TRBJ2-2	NA	TRBV5-5	TRBD1
TGTGCCAGCAGTTTTACAGGACGACGGGAAGAGACCCAGTACTTC	CASSFTGRREETQYF	TRBJ2-5	NA	TRBV28	NA
TGTGCCAGCAACATAGACCCGAGCTATGGCTACACCTTC	CASNIDPSYGYTF	TRBJ1-2	NA	TRBV2	NA
TGCGCCAGCAGCTTGGAGGGACAGCCTCAAGAGACCCAGTACTTC	CASSLEGQPQETQYF	TRBJ2-5	NA	TRBV5-1	TRBD1
TGTGCCAGCAGCCTCATCTCCGGGAGCAGGCCGAACACTGAAGCTTTCTTT	CASSLISGSRPNTEAFF	TRBJ1-1	NA	TRBV7-9	NA
TGTGCCAGTTGTACCTTAAGGCCGGGACAGGAGCACTATGGCTACACCTTC	CASCTLRPGQEHYGYTF	TRBJ1-2	NA	TRBV19	TRBD1
TGTGCCAGCAGCTTGACAGCTTATGGCTACACCTTC	CASSLTAYGYTF	TRBJ1-2	NA	TRBV13	NA
TGCGCCAGCAGCGACAGCATGAACACTGAAGCTTTCTTT	CASSDSMNTEAFF	TRBJ1-1	few	TRBV5-1	NA
TGTGCCTGGAAGGTGGCCCACTTTTCTACTAACACTGAAGCTTTCTTT	CAWKVAHFSTNTEAFF	TRBJ1-1	NA	TRBV30	NA
TGTGCCAGCAGTCCCGACAGGGGGCAAGAACCCCAGCATTTT	CASSPDRGQEPQHF	TRBJ1-5	NA	TRBV6-6	TRBD1
TGTGCCAGCATGATCGGGACAGTGGGCTCCTACGAGCAGTACTTC	CASMIGTVGSYEQYF	TRBJ2-7	NA	TRBV6-6	TRBD1
TGTGCCAGCTCACGACCCGGTGTACAGGACATTCAGTACTTC	CASSRPGVQDIQYF	TRBJ2-4	few	TRBV18	NA
TGTGCCAGCAGTTACTCGGGGGGACGGACCTACGAGCAGTACTTC	CASSYSGGRTYEQYF	TRBJ2-7	once	TRBV6-5	NA
TGTGCCAGCAGACTCCGGGACTTGCTTTACTACGAGCAGTACTTC	CASRLRDLLYYEQYF	TRBJ2-7	NA	TRBV2	NA
TGTGCCTGGAGTGGGGGAACCGGGACCCGGGGTTTTGGAGAGACCCAGTACTTC	CAWSGGTGTRGFGETQYF	TRBJ2-5	NA	TRBV30	NA
TGTGCCACCACCCCCCCGGGGCTAGCGGGGAGCTCCTACAATGAGCAGTTCTTC	CATTPPGLAGSSYNEQFF	TRBJ2-1	NA	TRBV15	TRBD2
TGTGCCATCAGTGGACAGGGAACAGATACGCAGTATTTT	CAISGQGTDTQYF	TRBJ2-3	NA	TRBV10-3	TRBD1
TGTGCCAGCAGCTCCCGGGACTCTCGAATGAACACTGAAGCTTTCTTT	CASSSRDSRMNTEAFF	TRBJ1-1	few	TRBV7-9	NA
TGTGCCAGCAGCTTAGCGGTCCAGGGCTATGGCTACACCTTC	CASSLAVQGYGYTF	TRBJ1-2	few	TRBV7-9	NA
TGCGCCAGCAGCCAAGGGGACTCGGGACAGTTGAACACTGAAGCTTTCTTT	CASSQGDSGQLNTEAFF	TRBJ1-1	NA	TRBV4-1	TRBD1
TGTGCCGGACATACACAGGGGGCGGGAACTGAAGCTTTCTTT	CAGHTQGAGTEAFF	TRBJ1-1	NA	TRBV5-4	TRBD1
TGTGCCAGCAGTTTACTAGAGGGACGCGATCAGCCCCAGCATTTT	CASSLLEGRDQPQHF	TRBJ1-5	NA	TRBV28	NA
TGCGCCAGCAGCCAAGATTGGGTGAGCGGCACTGAAGCTTTCTTT	CASSQDWVSGTEAFF	TRBJ1-1	NA	TRBV4-3	NA
TGCAGCCCACAGAGGGGGGATACGCAGTATTTT	CSPQRGDTQYF	TRBJ2-3	NA	TRBV29-1	NA
TGTGCCAGCAGTGCCGACAGGGGAATACTTGAAGCTTTCTTT	CASSADRGILEAFF	TRBJ1-1	NA	TRBV25-1	TRBD1
TGTGCCATCTCCGACAGGGGCAGCACAGATACGCAGTATTTT	CAISDRGSTDTQYF	TRBJ2-3	medium-sized	TRBV10-3	TRBD1
TGTGCCAGCAGCGTCTCATGGTTGGGGTTGCCTAACACCGGGGAGCTGTTTTTT	CASSVSWLGLPNTGELFF	TRBJ2-2	NA	TRBV9	NA
TGCGCCAGCAGCCCAAGATCGGGTCCGGGGGGGCCTGCCTACGAGCAGTACTTC	CASSPRSGPGGPAYEQYF	TRBJ2-7	NA	TRBV4-1	TRBD2
TGCGCCAGCAGCTCAACGACGGACATGAACACTGAAGCTTTCTTT	CASSSTTDMNTEAFF	TRBJ1-1	NA	TRBV5-1	NA
TGTGCCAGCAGTTTAGACAGGGGCGAACTTGGCTACACCTTC	CASSLDRGELGYTF	TRBJ1-2	NA	TRBV2	TRBD1
TGTGCCTGGAGGGGGTCGTCTAGCAATCAGCCCCAGCATTTT	CAWRGSSSNQPQHF	TRBJ1-5	NA	TRBV30	NA
TGTGCCAGCAGTGAGGCAGCCTCTAGCAATCAGCCCCAGCATTTT	CASSEAASSNQPQHF	TRBJ1-5	NA	TRBV2	NA
TGTGCCAGCAGCTTAGATCTGGGACAGGGGCCACCCCTCCACTTT	CASSLDLGQGPPLHF	TRBJ1-6	NA	TRBV7-2	TRBD1
TGTGCCAGCAGCGTAGATGGGGTGAGACTTAAAAAGAACACCGGGGAGCTGTTTTTT	CASSVDGVRLKKNTGELFF	TRBJ2-2	NA	TRBV9	NA
TGTGCCAGCAGTGATAGGGTCTTCAATCAGCCCCAGCATTTT	CASSDRVFNQPQHF	TRBJ1-5	NA	TRBV6-1	NA
TGTGCCAGCTCACCACCCGCAGTCCAAGAGACCCAGTACTTC	CASSPPAVQETQYF	TRBJ2-5	NA	TRBV18	NA
TGTGCCAGCAAAGACAGGGGGGATGAAAAACTGTTTTTT	CASKDRGDEKLFF	TRBJ1-4	NA	TRBV6-5	TRBD1
TGTGCCAGCTCACCACCGATGCAGGGGGCCGGCTATGGCTACACCTTC	CASSPPMQGAGYGYTF	TRBJ1-2	NA	TRBV18	TRBD1
TGTGCCAGCAGCCCCCCGAGGGGCACCGGGGAGCTGTTTTTT	CASSPPRGTGELFF	TRBJ2-2	NA	TRBV6-5	NA
TGTGCCAGCAGCCGGGCTAAGGAAACCGGGGAGCTGTTTTTT	CASSRAKETGELFF	TRBJ2-2	NA	TRBV27	NA
TGTGCCAGCAGCGTACGGGATGGGAGTGAAAAACTGTTTTTT	CASSVRDGSEKLFF	TRBJ1-4	NA	TRBV7-2	NA
TGTGCCAGCAGCTTGGAGGCAGGGGGATTACCCCTCCACTTT	CASSLEAGGLPLHF	TRBJ1-6	NA	TRBV5-5	TRBD1
TGTGCCATCAACCGGGACAGGGTCTCACCCCTCCACTTT	CAINRDRVSPLHF	TRBJ1-6	NA	TRBV10-3	TRBD1
TGTGCCAGCAGTTACATCTCCGCAGGGGACACTGAAGCTTTCTTT	CASSYISAGDTEAFF	TRBJ1-1	NA	TRBV6-5	NA
TGCGCCAGCAGCCAAGTCTGGCAGACCGGGAATTCACCCCTCCACTTT	CASSQVWQTGNSPLHF	TRBJ1-6	NA	TRBV4-3	NA
TGTGCCAGCAGTTACTCCGGAAACTCTGGGGCCAACGTCCTGACTTTC	CASSYSGNSGANVLTF	TRBJ2-6	NA	TRBV6-6	NA
TGTGCCATCAGGGTACAGGGGGCCACCGGGGAGCTGTTTTTT	CAIRVQGATGELFF	TRBJ2-2	few	TRBV10-3	TRBD1